Each of the 4 T cell receptor beta chains below was sequenced from the same sample in a study of T cell responses to AZD1222 COVID-19 vaccine. The table came from immunoSEQ multiplex PCR; TCRdb's copy has only in-frame clones and leaves some out. The repertoire holds about 140,000 clones, with approximately 90% as singletons. The starting material was peripheral blood, obtained 28 days after the second AZD1222 dose. Receptors originate from an adult who received the AZD1222 COVID-19 vaccine.

The chain carries TRBV2 and TRBJ2-1; 13 bases line up with TRBD2. Germline V gene data show CDR1 as SNHLY and CDR2 as FYNNEI. The V segment lost 7 bases and the J segment 2 bases; nucleotides outside the gene matches: 5. The CDR3 extends over 16 amino acids. This CDR3 reads CASKEGLAGTYNEQFF. CDR3 in DNA: TGTGCCAGCAAAGAGGGACTAGCGGGAACCTACAATGAGCAGTTCTTC.

This chain connects TRBV6-5 to TRBJ1-3, with unresolved D. This CDR3 contains 16 residues. Germline V gene data show CDR1 as MNHEY and CDR2 as SVGAGI. V was pared by 4 bases and J by 0 bases, with 13 bases between. Here the CDR3 reads CASSSYRSGSGNTIYF. The CDR3 DNA is TGTGCCAGCAGTTCGTACCGGAGTGGCTCTGGAAACACCATATATTTT.

With respect to this clone: At one end the junction does not follow the germline gene, possibly because of a read error. This sequence joins TRBV7-2 and TRBJ2-1, with a possible D match to TRBD1 (6 bases). This CDR3 has 12 residues. Germline V gives CDR1 SGHTA, CDR2 FQGNSA. In DNA, the CDR3 is TGTGCCAGCAGACACCGGGACAACGAGCAGTTCTTC. Amino acid sequence: CASRHRDNEQFF.

The gene calls are TRBV11-2 and TRBJ1-6; D is perhaps TRBD1 (5 bases). Germline V CDR1 and CDR2: SGHAT, FQNNGV. The CDR3 consists of 17 residues. V was clipped by 6 bases and J by 3 bases, with 18 bases between them. The CDR3 DNA is TGTGCCAGCAGACGCAGTCTGGGGGGTAGCTATAATTCACCCCTCCACTTT. Amino acids: CASRRSLGGSYNSPLHF.